This TCR beta chain was found in a study of blood T cell repertoires in COVID-19 (dated by TCRdb to about 2020). Regarding the research as a whole: Samples covering the acute and convalescent phases of COVID-19 were provided by collaborators in the United States, Italy and Spain. Sample metadata almost always included a de-identified subject ID, COVID-19 status, age in years and sex. The repertoires were released in a freely available public database meant as a resource for research on the immune response to SARS-CoV-2. The samples were drawn from two sources: the first 160 participants of the ongoing ImmuneRACE study, and over 1,000 subjects contributed by 6 global collaborators. Where available, HLA class I and class II types were taken from metadata supplied by the sample provider and were not determined by assay-based typing. The prospective study material was composed of cDNA or gDNA derived from T cells, B-cell-depleted T cells, or PBMCs. The dataset comprised deeply sampled blood TCRbeta repertoires from subjects exposed to, actively infected with, or recovered from COVID-19.

General study outcomes and caveats: The amount of clinical and demographic metadata varied by source and participant and was provided uncurated.

Points on this clone: Its antigen has not been determined. Base qualities are not provided; no much larger clone lies one nucleotide away.

Participants in the prospective study were aged about 18 to 89 years, lived in about two dozen United States geographic areas, and enrolled through a virtual design. Cohort assignment in the prospective study relied on participant-reported clinical history from a screening survey and a study questionnaire. For ImmuneRACE Cohort 3, a participant was defined as recovered based on two consecutive negative NP/OP PCR tests, clearance by a healthcare professional, or resolution of symptoms. In the prospective study, mobile phlebotomists collected whole blood, serum and a nasopharyngeal or oropharyngeal swab from each participant. Participants in the prospective study had the option to provide additional blood draws and questionnaires over an approximately 2-month period. Prospective study blood samples were shipped either frozen or at room temperature before DNA extraction. TCRbeta CDR3 regions were amplified from genomic DNA using the immunoSEQ Assay, a bias-controlled multiplex PCR. Turning to the authors' computational methods: Within the assay, amplification of reference gene primers was used to estimate how many nucleated cells each sample contained. Sequence reads were collapsed and filtered to measure the absolute abundance of every unique TCRbeta CDR3 rearrangement. For each sample, productive Simpson clonality was calculated as the square root of Simpson's diversity index across productive rearrangements. Drawn from immuneACCESS, this table holds only the in-frame rearrangements with V and J called that TCRdb kept. Clones are partly lost; checked studies trace under half to an unresolved V gene and leave the rest unexplained. V and J calls and clone size come straight from that table; D and trimming were deduced from the DNA. The sample table records fewer than 250,000 clones; roughly 86% of these occur just once. Over 2% of the sample comes from the top ten.

CDR1 and CDR2 are read off the germline V gene (reference sequence) as MNHEY and SMNVEV. V is trimmed back by 2 bases and J by 5 bases, and the junction contains 8 bases that no gene match accounts for. The CDR3 runs 16 amino acids, cysteine and phenylalanine included. Of all the DNA, just the CDR3 is kept, 48 bases in frame from base 1. Sequencing was performed on PBMCs or T cells enriched from blood (not recorded which). The V and J genes are TRBV27 and TRBJ2-5, with TRBD2 matching 10 junction bases. This receptor was identified in a woman aged 45-59 years who had recovered from COVID-19. The DNA reads as follows: TGTGCCAGCAGTTTAGGGGCTAGCGGGAGAGGGGAGACCCAGTACTTC. The resulting protein is CASSLGASGRGETQYF.